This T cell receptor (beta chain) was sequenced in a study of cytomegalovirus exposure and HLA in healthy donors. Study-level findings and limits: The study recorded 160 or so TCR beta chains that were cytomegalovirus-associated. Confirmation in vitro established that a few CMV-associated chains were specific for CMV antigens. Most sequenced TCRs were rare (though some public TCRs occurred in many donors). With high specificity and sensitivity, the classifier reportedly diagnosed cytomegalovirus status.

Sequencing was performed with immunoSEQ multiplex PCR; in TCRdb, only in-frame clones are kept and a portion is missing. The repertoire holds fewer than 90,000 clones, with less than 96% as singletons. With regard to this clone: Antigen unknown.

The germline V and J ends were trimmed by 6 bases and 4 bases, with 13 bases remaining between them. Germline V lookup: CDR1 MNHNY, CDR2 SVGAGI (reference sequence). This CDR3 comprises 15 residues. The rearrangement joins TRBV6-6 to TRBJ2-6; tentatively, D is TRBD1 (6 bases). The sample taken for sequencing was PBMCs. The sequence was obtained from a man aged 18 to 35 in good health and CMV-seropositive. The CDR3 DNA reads TGTGCCAGCAGCAACAGGGTCTCCGGGGCCAACGTCCTGACTTTC. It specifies CASSNRVSGANVLTF.